The present entry profiles one T cell receptor beta chain with its context. Its cognate antigen is unknown. The sample comes from a study of T cells expressing NK-cell markers. Study information: There were seven HCMV-seropositive donors and one seronegative donor among the eight sequenced.

Overall study results and limits: Of CD8+ T cells, about 1.0-8% belonged to dominant NKG2C+ clonotypes in several donors. One observes that, in a few donors, these clonotypes were also the leading ones within the CD3+CD56-NKG2C+ fraction.

The authors made TCR beta cDNA libraries by 5'RACE template switching. This switching added a universal primer site and UMIs. One entry per CDR3 protein, without DNA, is what TCRdb gives after re-calling the 5' RACE reads. This table lists roughly 430,000 distinct CDR3 sequences. The CDR3 is made up of 13 amino acids. The V gene's germline CDR1 is SGHTA and CDR2 FQGNSA. The sample comprised blood T cells: a sorted CD56 or NKG2C T cell subset, CD4+ or CD8+ T cells, or bulk PBMC T cells (not recorded which). The J gene is TRBJ2-1, the V gene TRBV7-2. The receptor was derived from a woman between 18 and 75 years old in good health. The CDR3 sequence is CASSLVRENEQFF.